This T cell receptor beta chain was recorded in a study of CD8+CD57+ T cells in acquired aplastic anemia. The template for TCR beta VDJ and CDR3 sequence profiling was genomic DNA. TCRdb reprocessed the reads via MiXCR and lists one record per CDR3 protein. Of about 270,000 distinct CDR3 sequences in the sample, 70% to 85% were seen once. CD8+CD57+ cell expansion, shown by flow cytometry, had occurred in the patients selected for sequencing. No therapy was given to patients before blood sampling. Germline V gene data show CDR1 as SGDLS and CDR2 as YYNGEE. This CDR3 is 13 amino acids long. The V end lost 7 bases, the J end lost 12 bases, and 21 bases lay between the germline ends.

The receptor was isolated from a human donor with aplastic anemia. Sample: sorted CD4+, CD8+, or CD8+CD57+ T cells (not recorded which) from PBMCs. The V gene is TRBV9, the J gene TRBJ2-3, with D perhaps given as TRBD1 or TRBD2 (6 bases each). CDR3 amino acids: CASGVGGDGEQYF. The CDR3 bases are TGTGCCAGCGGGGTCGGGGGCGACGGTGAACAGTATTTT.